What follows are 10 T cell receptor beta chains derived from one specimen sequenced in a study of tumor-infiltrating lymphocytes in primary liver carcinoma. Reverse transcription of roughly 0.45 ug total RNA with a constant-region primer produced TCR beta cDNA. Generation of the TCR beta libraries relied on three nested multiplex PCR rounds using slightly modified ARM-PCR. Each of the first two PCR rounds ran roughly 9 cycles with TRBV1-TRBV30 forward and C-beta reverse primers. MiXCR, run by TCRdb on the multiplex PCR reads, gives a single entry per CDR3 protein. The sample consists of 320,000 or so distinct CDR3 sequences, about 60% of them appearing once. Extraction also yielded germline DNA, while blood RNA was obtained from unsorted whole blood. Sequenced sample: peripheral blood. The source of these receptors is a man aged 40-49 years with primary liver carcinoma and hepatitis B virus infection.

Regarding this clonotype: A clone one base away is much larger, so this may be a read error. The chain combines TRBV6-2 or TRBV6-3 with TRBJ2-7; a weak D match, TRBD2 (5 bases). The ends were cut back, 6 bases at V and 0 bases at J, with 18 bases in the middle. The CDR3 is 16 residues long. Looked up from germline, CDR1 is MNHEY and CDR2 is SVGEGT. CDR3 DNA: TGTGCCAGCAGCCGTGGCGACTACCTGAGCTCCTACGAGCAGTACTTC. Its translation: CASSRGDYLSSYEQYF.

The table lists this clonotype with many counts. The chain recombines TRBV29-1 with TRBJ1-2; D gene uncertain. The CDR3 is 11 residues long. The V gene's germline CDR1 is SQVTM and CDR2 ANQGSEA. In DNA form, the CDR3 reads TGCCGGCTTTGGACCTACTATGGCTACACCTTC. This gives the protein CRLWTYYGYTF.

The count of this clonotype is one. The chain is built from TRBV27 and TRBJ2-7; possible D gene TRBD1, 5 bases. V shed 6 bases and J shed 0 bases, with 9 bases lying between them. The CDR3 consists of 13 residues. CDR1 MNHEY and CDR2 SMNVEV come from the germline V gene (reference sequence). The CDR3 DNA sequence: TGTGCCAGCAGGACAGTGGGCTCCTACGAGCAGTACTTC. Amino acids: CASRTVGSYEQYF.

Of note for this clonotype: Since a much larger clone is just one base distant, this may be a read error. V and J are TRBV4-1 and TRBJ2-3, with TRBD2 matching over 9 bases. The V segment lost 0 bases and the J segment 2 bases; nucleotides outside the gene matches: 6. The CDR3 runs to 17 residues. Germline V gene sequence: CDR1 MGHRA, CDR2 YSYEKL. CDR3 in DNA: TGCGCCAGCAGCCAAGAAGTGGCTAGCGGGAACACAGATACGCAGTATTTT. Translation: CASSQEVASGNTDTQYF.

The chain combines TRBV12-3 or TRBV12-4 with TRBJ2-1; D uncertain. V dropped 7 bases and J dropped 8 bases, with 18 bases sitting between them. This CDR3 spans 14 amino acids. Here the CDR3 reads CASIPYNPGDEQFF. In DNA form, the CDR3 reads TGTGCCAGCATCCCTTACAACCCGGGCGATGAGCAGTTCTTC.

This chain uses TRBV5-5 with TRBJ2-2; D possibly corresponds to TRBD1 (5 bases). The CDR3 length is 15 residues. V was cut by 0 bases and J by 6 bases, with 12 bases left in between. Per the germline V gene, CDR1 is SGHKS and CDR2 is YYEKEE (reference sequence). The CDR3 region has the DNA TGTGCCAGCAGCTTGGGTGTCAGGGATTCCGGGGAGCTGTTTTTT. Its translation is CASSLGVRDSGELFF.

The J gene is TRBJ2-1, the V gene TRBV5-4; 7 bases line up with TRBD2. The CDR3 contains 16 residues. Germline V gene data show CDR1 as SGHNT and CDR2 as YYREEE (reference sequence). V lost 2 bases, J lost 8 bases, and 13 bases stayed unmatched. CDR3 sequence reads: CASSFGFERGEDEQFF. The CDR3 DNA is TGTGCCAGCAGCTTTGGATTCGAACGGGGGGAGGATGAGCAGTTCTTC.

As regards this clonotype: A much larger clone lies one base from this, so it may be a read error. V and J are TRBV12-3 or TRBV12-4 and TRBJ2-2, with 11 bases matching TRBD2. The CDR3 is made up of 17 amino acids. This CDR3 reads CASSPLGTSGNTGELSF. CDR3 nucleotides: TGTGCCAGCAGTCCCCTCGGGACTAGCGGTAACACCGGGGAGCTGTCTTTT.

Notes on this clonotype: The CDR3 does not end in the conserved phenylalanine or tryptophan, so this is likely a read error. This rearrangement joins TRBV6-2 or TRBV6-3 to TRBJ1-2; the D gene is possibly TRBD1 (5 bases). Trimming took 0 bases from V and 9 from J, leaving 8 bases between them. Germline CDR1 is MNHEY and CDR2 is SVGEGT. The CDR3 covers 12 residues. CDR3 sequence: CASSYSGGSYTS. The CDR3 coding sequence is TGTGCCAGCAGTTACTCCGGGGGGAGCTACACCTCC.

This sequence joins TRBV28 and TRBJ2-7; D is unresolved. Between the trimmed V and J ends, which lost 3 bases and 4 bases, there was a span of 16 bases. The V gene's germline CDR1 is MDHEN and CDR2 SYDVKM. CDR3 size: 15 residues. The CDR3 loop reads CASSFGSRERYEQYF. The CDR3 DNA sequence: TGTGCCAGCAGTTTTGGGTCTAGGGAACGGTACGAGCAGTACTTC.